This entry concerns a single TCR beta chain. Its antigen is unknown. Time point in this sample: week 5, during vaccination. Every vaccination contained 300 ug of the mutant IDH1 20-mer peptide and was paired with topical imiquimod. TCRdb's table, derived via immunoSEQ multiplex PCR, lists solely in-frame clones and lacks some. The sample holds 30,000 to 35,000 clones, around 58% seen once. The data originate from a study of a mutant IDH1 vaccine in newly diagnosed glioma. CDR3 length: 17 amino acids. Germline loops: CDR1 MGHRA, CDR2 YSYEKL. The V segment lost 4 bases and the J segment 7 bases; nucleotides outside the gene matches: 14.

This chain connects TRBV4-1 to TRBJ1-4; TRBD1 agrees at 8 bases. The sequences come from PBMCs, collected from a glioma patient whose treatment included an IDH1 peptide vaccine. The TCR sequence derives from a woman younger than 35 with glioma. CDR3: CASSPRGETGVAEKLFF. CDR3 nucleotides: TGCGCCAGCAGCCCTCGGGGTGAGACAGGGGTGGCTGAAAAACTGTTTTTT.